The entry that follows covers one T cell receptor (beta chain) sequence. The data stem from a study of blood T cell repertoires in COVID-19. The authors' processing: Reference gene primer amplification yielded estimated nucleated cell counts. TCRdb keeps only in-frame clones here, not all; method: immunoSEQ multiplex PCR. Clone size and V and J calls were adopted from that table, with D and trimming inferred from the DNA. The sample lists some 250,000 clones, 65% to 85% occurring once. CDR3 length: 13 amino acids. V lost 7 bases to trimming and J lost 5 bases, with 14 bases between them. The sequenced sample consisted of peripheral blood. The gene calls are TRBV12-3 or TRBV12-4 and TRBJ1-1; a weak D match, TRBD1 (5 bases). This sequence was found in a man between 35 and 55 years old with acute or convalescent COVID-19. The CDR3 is CASTPRGRTEAFF. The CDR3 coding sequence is TGTGCCAGCACCCCGCGGGGGAGGACTGAAGCTTTCTTT.